This entry concerns a single T cell receptor (beta chain). What it recognizes is unknown. This specimen belongs to a study of blood T cells in healthy people across ages. Notes on the study in general: Across the age range, TCR beta diversity per million T cells fell in a roughly linear way. The unsorted PBMCs prevented any conclusive comparison of naive versus antigen-experienced cells.

The CDR3 has 16 amino acids. The trim removed 3 bases at V and 3 bases at J, leaving 11 bases unmatched. CDR1 is DFQATT, CDR2 SNEGSKA, per germline (reference sequence). A J-beta primer mix and a sample-barcoded 5' primer were used in a second PCR of about 6 to 12 cycles. Every sample produced at least 3 million CDR3-containing paired-end reads. From the 5' RACE reads, TCRdb called clonotypes with MiXCR, one entry per CDR3 protein. The sample includes about 650,000 distinct CDR3 sequences, approximately 29% seen only once; the top ten take roughly 14%. Donors were healthy Caucasian individuals from Russia aged about 6 to 95.

The chain joins TRBV20-1 to TRBJ2-5, with 9 bases fitting TRBD2. The receptor's source is a woman of 80 years or more in good health. Input material: blood. The CDR3 nucleotides are TGCAGTGCTAGCTCCACTGCGGGGGGGCCTGAAGAGACCCAGTACTTC. Its translation is CSASSTAGGPEETQYF.